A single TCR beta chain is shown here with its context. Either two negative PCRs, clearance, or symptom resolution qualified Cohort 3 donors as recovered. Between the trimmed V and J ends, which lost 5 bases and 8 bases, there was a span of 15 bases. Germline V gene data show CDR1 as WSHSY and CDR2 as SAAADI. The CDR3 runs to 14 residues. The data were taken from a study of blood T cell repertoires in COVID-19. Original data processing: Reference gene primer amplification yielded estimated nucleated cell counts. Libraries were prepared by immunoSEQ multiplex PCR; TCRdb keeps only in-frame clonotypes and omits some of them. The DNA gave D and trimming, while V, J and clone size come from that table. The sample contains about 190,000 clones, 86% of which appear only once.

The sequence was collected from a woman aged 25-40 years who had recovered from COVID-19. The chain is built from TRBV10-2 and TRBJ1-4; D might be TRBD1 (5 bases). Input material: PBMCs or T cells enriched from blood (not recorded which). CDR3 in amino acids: CASSTGELWEKLFF. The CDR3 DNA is TGCGCCAGCAGTACAGGTGAACTGTGGGAAAAACTGTTTTTT.